This TCR beta chain was documented in a study of molecular identifiers for immune sequencing clone quantification. Whole-study results and caveats: Whereas naive cells kept under 1% of molecules in clones above 20 RNA copies, such clones held over 97% in effectors. Barcodes shared by identical TCR molecules could lead to underestimated sizes of highly expanded clones.

It was from about 19,000 to 1,100,000 sorted cells, with 10%, 30% or 50% RNA, that naive CD8 libraries came. This clonotype was found many times. Its specificity is unknown. Germline CDR1 reads LGHNA; CDR2 reads YSLEER. This CDR3 is 13 amino acids long. The V end was cut by 0 bases, the J end by 10 bases, with 7 bases between. TCR libraries were built in bulk with a published protocol and specific TCR primers. TCRdb reprocessed the PCR reads via MiXCR and lists one record per CDR3 protein. The sample carries about 320,000 distinct CDR3 sequences, roughly 23% recorded once. Specimen: naive CD8+ T cells from blood, with Jurkat cell RNA spiked in. Specified subset: FACS-sorted CD8+CD4-CCR7+CD45RA+ naive T cells. The V call is TRBV4-3, the J call TRBJ1-6; D remains ambiguous. This clonotype originated in a human donor in good health. Some libraries in this study had Jurkat cell RNA spiked in. The CDR3 protein is CASSQDLISPLHF. The CDR3 DNA is TGCGCCAGCAGCCAAGATTTAATCTCACCCCTCCACTTT.